This T cell receptor beta chain was identified in a study of blood T cell repertoires in COVID-19. Study-level information: COVID-19 samples from acute and convalescent phases originated in the United States, Italy and Spain. The analysed material was cDNA or gDNA that came from T cells, B-cell-depleted T cells, or PBMCs.

Trimming removed 0 bases from V and 6 bases from J, with 6 bases in between. The CDR3 has 14 residues. Germline CDR1 and CDR2: LGHNT and FRNRAP. Cohort 3 donors were reported recovered after two negative PCRs, clearance, or symptom resolution. As handled by the study authors: The authors estimated nucleated cell counts from reference gene primer amplification. Some clones are missing from TCRdb's copy, which holds only in-frame ones; the method was immunoSEQ multiplex PCR. The DNA was the basis for D and trimming; V, J and clone size are from that table. The sample lists 490,000 or so clones; 80% to 90% were seen once.

V gene TRBV12-5 combines with J gene TRBJ1-6; no definite D call. Sample: PBMCs or T cells enriched from blood (not recorded which). This receptor was obtained from a woman aged 55-75 years who had recovered from COVID-19. CDR3 sequence (DNA): TGTGCTAGTGGTTTGGTACACCGTAATTCACCCCTCCACTTT. It yields the protein CASGLVHRNSPLHF. The full variable domain, in which reference TRBV12-5 and TRBJ1-6 provide the parts outside the CDR3, is DARVTQTPRHKVTEMGQEVTMRCQPILGHNTVFWYRQTMMQGLELLAYFRNRAPLDDSGMPKDRFSAEMPDATLATLKIQPSEPRDSAVYFCASGLVHRNSPLHFGNGTRLTVT.